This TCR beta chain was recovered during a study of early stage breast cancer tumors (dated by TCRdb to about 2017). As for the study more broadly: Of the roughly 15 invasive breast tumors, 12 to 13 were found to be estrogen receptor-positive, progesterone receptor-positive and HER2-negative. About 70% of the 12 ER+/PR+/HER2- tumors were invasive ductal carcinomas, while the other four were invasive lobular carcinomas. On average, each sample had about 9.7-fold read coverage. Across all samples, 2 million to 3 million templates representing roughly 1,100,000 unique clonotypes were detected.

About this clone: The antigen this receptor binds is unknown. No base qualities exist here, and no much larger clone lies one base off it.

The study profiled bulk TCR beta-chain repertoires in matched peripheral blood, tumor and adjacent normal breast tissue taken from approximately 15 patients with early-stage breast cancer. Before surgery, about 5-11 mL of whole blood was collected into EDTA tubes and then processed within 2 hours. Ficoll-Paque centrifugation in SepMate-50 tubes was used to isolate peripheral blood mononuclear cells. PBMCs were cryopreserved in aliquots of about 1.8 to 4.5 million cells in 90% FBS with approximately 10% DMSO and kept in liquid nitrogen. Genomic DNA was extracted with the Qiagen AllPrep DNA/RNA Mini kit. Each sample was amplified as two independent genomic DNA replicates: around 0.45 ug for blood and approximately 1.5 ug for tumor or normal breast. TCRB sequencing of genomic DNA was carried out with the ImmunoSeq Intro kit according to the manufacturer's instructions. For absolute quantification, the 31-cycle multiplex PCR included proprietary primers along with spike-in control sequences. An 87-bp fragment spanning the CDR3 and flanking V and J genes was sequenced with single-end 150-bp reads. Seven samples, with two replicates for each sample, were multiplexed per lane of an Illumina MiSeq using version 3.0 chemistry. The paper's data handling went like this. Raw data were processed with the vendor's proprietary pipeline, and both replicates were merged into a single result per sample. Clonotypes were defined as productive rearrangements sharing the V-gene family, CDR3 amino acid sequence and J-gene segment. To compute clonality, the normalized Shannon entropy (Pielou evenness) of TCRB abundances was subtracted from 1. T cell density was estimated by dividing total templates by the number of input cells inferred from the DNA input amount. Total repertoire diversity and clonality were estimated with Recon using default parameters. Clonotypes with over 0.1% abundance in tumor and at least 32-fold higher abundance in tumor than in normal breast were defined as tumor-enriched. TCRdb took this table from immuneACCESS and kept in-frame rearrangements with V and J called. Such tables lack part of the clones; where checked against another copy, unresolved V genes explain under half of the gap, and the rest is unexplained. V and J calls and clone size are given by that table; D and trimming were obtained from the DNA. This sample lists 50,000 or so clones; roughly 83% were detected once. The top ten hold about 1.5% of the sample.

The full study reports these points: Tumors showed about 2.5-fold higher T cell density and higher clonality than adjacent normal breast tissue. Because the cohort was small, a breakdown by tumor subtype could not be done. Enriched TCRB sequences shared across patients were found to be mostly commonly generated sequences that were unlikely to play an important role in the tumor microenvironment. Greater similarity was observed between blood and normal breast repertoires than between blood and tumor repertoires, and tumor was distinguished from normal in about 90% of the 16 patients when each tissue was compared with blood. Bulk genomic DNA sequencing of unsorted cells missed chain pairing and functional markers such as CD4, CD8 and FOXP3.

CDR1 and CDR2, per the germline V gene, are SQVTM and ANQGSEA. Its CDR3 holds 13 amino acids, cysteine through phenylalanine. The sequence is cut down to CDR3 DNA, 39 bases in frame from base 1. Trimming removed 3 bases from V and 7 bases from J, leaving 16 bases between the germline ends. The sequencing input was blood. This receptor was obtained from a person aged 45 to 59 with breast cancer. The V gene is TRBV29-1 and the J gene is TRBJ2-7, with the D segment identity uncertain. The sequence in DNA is TGCAGCGTTGAGACCCCTGACACGAGGGAGCAGTACTTC. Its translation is CSVETPDTREQYF.